This TCR beta chain was identified in a study of OX40 agonist ivuxolimab in advanced cancers. Regarding the research as a whole: The costimulatory receptor OX40 (CD134) was targeted by ivuxolimab, a fully human IgG2 agonistic monoclonal antibody. Peripheral TCRbeta sequencing was intended to test whether TCR sequence diversity was altered and clonal T-cell expansion was caused by ivuxolimab. Three dose-escalation patients achieved partial responses, one with hepatocellular carcinoma and two with cutaneous melanoma. Intravenous ivuxolimab was administered to patients every 2 weeks at six dose levels: 0.01, 0.1, 0.3, 1.5, 3 and 10 mg/kg. Of the roughly 52 dose-escalation patients, hepatocellular carcinoma was present in about 20, melanoma in around 15, renal cell carcinoma in 9 and head and neck cancer in 9. In the dose-escalation cohort, approximately 80% of patients were male, and the mean age was roughly 60 years with a range of roughly 23 to 90. Patients were allowed to have had prior anti-PD-1, anti-PD-L1 or anti-CTLA-4 therapy, and roughly two fifths of the dose-escalation patients had been treated with checkpoint inhibitors. The monotherapy dose-escalation portion (N ≈ 52 patients) of the phase I ivuxolimab trial is reported in the paper. Overall results and qualifications from the work: After ivuxolimab, expanded clones were on average more numerous among CD8+ T cells than among CD4+ T cells. The antigen specificity of the peripheral T cells that underwent clonal expansion was not determined. In the 0.1-3.0 mg/kg groups, partial responders were among the patients with the lowest normalized peripheral clonal expansion, particularly in CD8+ T cells. Low levels of normalized T-cell clonal expansion were also seen in some patients who did not respond. At doses from 0.1 to 3.0 mg/kg, clonal expansion was seen in both CD4+ and CD8+ blood T cells between baseline and week 6.

Genomic DNA was extracted from sorted cells for sequencing of the TCRbeta CDR3 region. The immunoSEQ Assay was used for sequencing of TCRbeta CDR3 regions. The source is immuneACCESS, and TCRdb retained only in-frame sequences with V and J called. Part of the clones is not carried over; for the studies checked, unresolved V genes explain less than half of this, and the remainder is unexplained. In all, the sample holds 80,000 or so clones, and 89% of those were seen once. Over 0.15% of the sample belongs to the ten largest clones. Patients with a history of autoimmune disease or receiving systemic immunosuppression were excluded from the trial. Peripheral blood for TCR sequencing was collected from all dose cohorts at baseline, on cycle 4 day 1, and on cycle 7 day 1. The samples were taken from a phase I, first-in-human, multicenter, open-label dose-escalation trial of ivuxolimab. Adults with locally advanced or metastatic head and neck squamous cell, hepatocellular, melanoma or renal cell carcinoma were enrolled in the trial. Before TCR sequencing, CD4+ T cells and CD8+ T cells from peripheral blood were sorted into separate populations.

As for this clone: It has no known antigen specificity. No much larger clonotype is one base removed from it; base qualities were not supplied.

This receptor was obtained from an adult with an advanced solid tumor such as melanoma, head and neck, liver or kidney cancer. The sample consisted of CD4+ or CD8+ T cells sorted from blood, taken in a trial of the OX40 agonist ivuxolimab.

At the DNA level, the sequence is TGTGCCACCAGTACTCGGAGAGGTAGTTTCTCTGGGGCCAACGTCCTGACTTTC. The resulting protein is CATSTRRGSFSGANVLTF. The chain employs TRBV15 and TRBJ2-6; there is no confident call for the D gene. From its cysteine to its phenylalanine, the CDR3 spans 18 amino acids. CDR3 DNA only is kept here, 54 bases in frame from base 1. Deletion took 6 bases off V and 0 bases off J, with a span of 18 bases between the germline ends. Based on the germline V gene (reference sequence), the CDR1 and CDR2 sequences are LNHNV and YYDKDF. Reference TRBV15 and TRBJ2-6 genes cover what lies past the CDR3, so the full variable domain is DAMVIQNPRYQVTQFGKPVTLSCSQTLNHNVMYWYQQKSSQAPKLLFHYYDKDFNNEADTPDNFQSRRPNTSFCFLDIRSPGLGDTAMYLCATSTRRGSFSGANVLTFGAGSRLTVL.